This TCR beta chain was identified in a study of shared clonotypes between healthy human individuals (dated by TCRdb to about 2020). At the level of the whole study: The cohort included a few men and two women between 18 and 49 years of age. The study deeply sequenced blood TCR repertoires of roughly five healthy adults to estimate repertoire size and the extent of clonotype sharing between individuals. Different laboratories and diverse techniques were used to prepare libraries and sequence TCR repertoires, to increase sequencing depth and limit assay-specific biases. Between about 0.9 and 8.9 billion PBMCs per donor were obtained by leukapheresis. Overall study outcomes, separate from this receptor: Pairwise subsampling led to the expectation that sequencing depth would affect the degree of clonotype sharing among donors. Sampling was restricted to blood, and TCR repertoires in tissue are likely to differ from TCR repertoires in blood. Because the study included a small number of donors, the genetic and exposure-history diversity represented was limited.

The donors were healthy, HIV-negative adults with no recently reported acute infections or vaccinations. Only Caucasian adults living in Nashville, Tennessee, USA were represented among the donors. For unsorted samples, roughly 90 million PBMCs were counted, and genomic DNA was extracted using the QIAamp DNA Blood Mini kit. Blood was obtained by leukapheresis, after which PBMCs were separated by Ficoll-Histopaque density gradient centrifugation and cryopreserved in liquid nitrogen vapor phase. Taken from the germline V gene, the CDR1 and CDR2 loops are MDHEN and SYDVKM. The CDR3 starts with the cysteine, ends with the phenylalanine, and has 15 residues. Of the read, only the CDR3 DNA is kept; its 45 bases are in frame from base 1. V loses 6 bases, J loses 0 bases, and the germline ends lie 11 bases apart. TCR CDR3 regions were amplified from genomic DNA by multiplex PCR using the deep immunoSEQ assay. Extracted genomic DNA from each cell subset was spread evenly across all wells of several immunoSEQ 96-well plates, with each plate serving as a replicate. For unsorted PBMC, 300 ng of genomic DNA, equivalent to about 32,000 T cell genomes, went into each replicate PCR. Unsorted PBMC genomic DNA was sequenced across ten immunoSEQ deep assay plates. The purified libraries were quantified using a Qubit 3.0 fluorometer, sized with a Bioanalyzer 2100, and then quantified again using the KAPA Library Quantification kit. A separate single-read 150-cycle Illumina NextSeq 550 flow cell was used to sequence each immunoSEQ 96-well plate. Turning to the authors' computational methods: Because the immunoSEQ output included only junctional sequences and no quality scores, the filtering could not be the same as the filtering used for full-length reads. To assign V/J genes and CDR3, sequences were annotated against IMGT germline references using PyIR, a Python wrapper for IgBLAST v1.9. Any read was removed if the V/J assignment was weak (E-value above 1e-6), the CDR3 was missing, or the read contained stop codons, out-of-frame junctions, or ambiguous translated residues. A V3J clonotype was defined by an identical inferred V gene, J gene, and CDR3 amino acid sequence. Percentage overlap between repertoires was calculated by dividing the number of shared unique clonotypes by the size of the smaller repertoire. Three approaches were used to assess repertoire richness: RTK rarefaction, the Chao1 estimator, and Recon v2.1 estimates of unobserved clonotypes. TCRdb re-hosts the immuneACCESS table, in-frame sequences only. Its copies lack some clones; in the studies checked, an unresolved V gene accounts for under half of them, and the cause for the rest is not known. D and trimming were read from the DNA, whereas the V and J calls and clone size are those reported in that table. This sample has about 520,000 clones in its table, and 78% of those were observed once. Approximately 12% of the sample comes from the top ten.

Points on this clone: This receptor's antigen is unknown. Base qualities are missing; no much larger clone stands one base away.

The sequencing input was PBMCs. The source of this sequence is a woman between 35 and 50 years old in good health. Some clones in this sample may be carry-over from other donors' samples. The V gene is TRBV28 and the J gene is TRBJ1-4; the D segment cannot be called with confidence. The sequence in DNA is TGTGCCAGCAGACTCGGACCTGCAACTAATGAAAAACTGTTTTTT. Its amino acids are CASRLGPATNEKLFF.